This T cell receptor (beta chain) originates from a study of T cell responses to AZD1222 COVID-19 vaccine. Profiled with immunoSEQ multiplex PCR; TCRdb holds only in-frame clones, not every one. The repertoire consists of around 120,000 clones, with 88% occurring once and the leading ten covering about 5%. The study's findings and limits: The study found Spike-specific TCR breadth and depth rose after two AZD1222 doses.

This CDR3 contains 13 residues. CDR1 is SGHTA and CDR2 is FQGNSA in the germline V gene. Trimming left V 5 bases short and J 2 bases short, with 8 bases between. Turning to this clone: Its antigen remains unidentified.

Sequences were derived from peripheral blood, sampled on day 0 of AZD1222 vaccination. The chain couples TRBV7-2 to TRBJ2-3; D remains ambiguous. The receptor's source is an adult in good health. In nucleotides, the CDR3 is TGTGCCAGCAGCACGGACCCCACAGATACGCAGTATTTT. Protein: CASSTDPTDTQYF.